This TCR beta chain was found in a study of shared clonotypes between healthy human individuals. Germline CDR1 is SGHTA and CDR2 is FQGTGA. Trimming took 5 bases from V and 5 from J, leaving 18 bases between them. There are 15 residues in the CDR3. Some clones are missing from TCRdb's copy, which holds only in-frame ones; the method was immunoSEQ multiplex PCR. The profile shows 2,500,000 or so clones, about nine tenths of them singletons. This chain uses TRBV7-3 with TRBJ2-5, with D possibly called TRBD1 or TRBD2 (5 bases each). The material sequenced was naive CD4+ T cells from PBMCs. As for subset: CD45RA+ positively selected. The TCR comes from a young man in good health. Some clones in this sample may be carry-over from other donors' samples. Written as DNA, the CDR3 is TGTGCCAGCAGCCCCGGGACCTTTAAGGGGGAGACCCAGTACTTC. It translates to CASSPGTFKGETQYF.